This T cell receptor beta chain derives from a study of human T cells and chemical hapten exposure. Per germline, CDR1 SGDLS and CDR2 YYNGEE. CDR3 length: 16 residues. V lost 4 bases, J lost 4 bases, and 9 bases stayed unmatched. Details on this clonotype: Its antigen is as yet unknown.

Time point denoted: pre-sensitization, week 0. This sample's treatment: therapeutic diphenylcyclopropenone sensitization with weekly scalp DPC. The library tagged individual cDNA molecules with unique molecular identifiers. Under the authors' procedure: A typical sample had roughly 87,000 TCRs, with about 23,224 to 750,000 overall. MiXCR, applied by TCRdb to the RACE reads, yields one record per CDR3 protein. TCRdb, rather than the study authors, made the V and J calls. The repertoire holds about 250,000 distinct CDR3 sequences, with almost 8% as singletons. Points from the study as a whole: PT1 expanded TCR counts correlated positively with patch test score.

The J gene is TRBJ2-2, the V gene TRBV9; 8 nucleotides match TRBD2. This specimen was whole blood, taken in connection with sensitization to the hapten diphenylcyclopropenone (DPC). This clonotype was sampled from a man younger than 35 with alopecia areata. Some clones in this sample may be carry-over from other donors' samples. This chain's CDR3 is CASSFTGGPGTGELFF. The CDR3 DNA reads as TGTGCCAGCAGCTTCACGGGGGGGCCGGGCACCGGGGAGCTGTTTTTT.